This T cell receptor (beta chain) originates from a study of Ad26.COV2.S vaccination and SARS-CoV-2 variants. Study as a whole: In the COV1001 trial, the donor was in the Ad26.COV2.S arm. Intramuscular Ad26.COV2.S doses were given once or twice, 56 days apart.

Sequencing was performed with immunoSEQ multiplex PCR; in TCRdb, only in-frame clones are kept and a portion is missing. The sample yields about 320,000 clones, approximately 87% seen once. Regarding the study as a whole: Spike-specific TCR breadth in vaccine recipients exceeded that seen in placebo recipients.

Treatment reported: some 20 received Ad26.COV2.S at low or high dose, single or two shots; about 5 received placebo; per-sample allocation not given. Following the first vaccine or placebo injection, samples were taken on day 63. Vaccination employed an Ad26 vector expressing the Wuhan-strain SARS-CoV-2 spike. The CDR3 is 18 residues long. Germline V lookup: CDR1 SEHNR, CDR2 FQNEAQ (reference sequence). The V gene end was trimmed by 2 bases and the J gene end by 3 bases; junction bases not matched to a gene: 12. This clone was counted a single time. Its specificity is unknown. The sequenced sample was peripheral blood, obtained in a trial of Ad26.COV2.S vaccine versus placebo. This clonotype originated in a person aged 18-65 years who received the Ad26.COV2.S COVID-19 vaccine or a placebo. The rearrangement links TRBV7-9 to TRBJ1-1, with 10 bases fitting TRBD1. In nucleotides, the CDR3 is TGTGCCAGCAGCTTACTAGAGACAGGGGGCCCCGGGGACACTGAAGCTTTCTTT. Its translation: CASSLLETGGPGDTEAFF.